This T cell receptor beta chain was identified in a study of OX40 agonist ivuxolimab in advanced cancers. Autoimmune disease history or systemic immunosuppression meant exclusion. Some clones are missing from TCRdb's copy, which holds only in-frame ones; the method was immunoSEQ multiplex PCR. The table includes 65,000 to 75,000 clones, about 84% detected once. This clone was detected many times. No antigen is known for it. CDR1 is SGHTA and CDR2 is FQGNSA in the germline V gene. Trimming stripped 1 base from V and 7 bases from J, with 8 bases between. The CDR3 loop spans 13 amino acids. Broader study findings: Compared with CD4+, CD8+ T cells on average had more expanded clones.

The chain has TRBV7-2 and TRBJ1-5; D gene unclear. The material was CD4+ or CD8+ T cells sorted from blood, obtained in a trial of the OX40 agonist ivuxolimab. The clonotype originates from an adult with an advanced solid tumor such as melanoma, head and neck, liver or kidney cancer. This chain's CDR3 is CASSLELDQPQHF. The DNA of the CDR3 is TGTGCCAGCAGCTTAGAGCTGGACCAGCCCCAGCATTTT.